These 22 T cell receptor beta chains share one sample of origin, sequenced in a study of cytomegalovirus exposure and HLA in healthy donors. The PCR used 60 Vbeta and 13 Jbeta primers. Produced via immunoSEQ multiplex PCR; TCRdb's table is partial and in-frame only. Among about 150,000 clones listed, roughly 72% were seen once. The sample was PBMCs. The source of these receptors is a man aged 35 to 55 in good health and CMV-seronegative.

This clone appeared a few times. The V and J genes are TRBV5-1 and TRBJ2-1; 13 nucleotides line up with TRBD2. Germline-derived CDR1 and CDR2 are SGHRS and YFSETQ. V was clipped by 5 bases and J by 6 bases; unmatched bases: 5. There are 15 residues in the CDR3. This CDR3 is CASRTLAGGGNEQFF. The CDR3 nucleotides read TGCGCCAGCAGGACACTAGCGGGAGGGGGCAATGAGCAGTTCTTC.

A single count supports this clone. The chain combines TRBV7-3 with TRBJ2-3, with 10 bases matching TRBD2. The V gene end was trimmed by 3 bases and the J gene end by 8 bases; junction bases not matched to a gene: 8. Germline V CDR1 and CDR2: SGHTA, FQGTGA. The CDR3 is 15 amino acids. The CDR3 region is CASSFGLADYGTQYF. As DNA, the CDR3 is TGTGCCAGCAGCTTCGGACTAGCGGATTACGGTACGCAGTATTTT.

The chain uses TRBV7-6 and TRBJ1-3, with TRBD1 as a possible D gene (6 bases). Trimming took 0 bases from V and 1 from J, leaving 10 bases between them. In germline, CDR1 is SGHVS, CDR2 FNYEAQ. The CDR3 is 16 amino acids. The CDR3 sequence: CASSLAGGPSGNTIYF. Written as DNA, the CDR3 is TGTGCCAGCAGCTTAGCGGGGGGGCCTTCTGGAAACACCATATATTTT.

The genes are TRBV5-1 and TRBJ2-7, with 8 bases aligning to TRBD1. This CDR3 is built from 16 residues. CDR1 is SGHRS and CDR2 is YFSETQ in the germline V gene. V shed 1 base, J shed 0 bases, and the junction held 6 bases outside the gene matches. CDR3 nucleotide sequence: TGCGCCAGCAGCTTGTACCCAGGACAGGGCTCCTACGAGCAGTACTTC. Amino acid sequence: CASSLYPGQGSYEQYF.

The chain recombines TRBV15 with TRBJ1-2; D unresolved. CDR1 and CDR2 (germline): LNHNV, YYDKDF (reference sequence). This CDR3 comprises 12 residues. The ends were cut back, 3 bases at V and 2 bases at J, with 4 bases in the middle. In DNA form, the CDR3 reads TGTGCCACCAGCAGGACAAACTATGGCTACACCTTC. This translates into CATSRTNYGYTF.

V and J are TRBV15 and TRBJ2-3; 10 nucleotides match TRBD1. Per germline, CDR1 LNHNV and CDR2 YYDKDF (reference sequence). This CDR3 is 16 amino acids long. Trimming took 3 bases from V and 4 from J; bases not matched to a gene: 7. The CDR3 here is CATSSLGTGVSDTQYF. In nucleotides, the CDR3 is TGTGCCACCAGCAGTCTTGGGACAGGGGTGTCAGATACGCAGTATTTT.

The chain combines TRBV7-9 with TRBJ2-5; TRBD1 matches 7 bases. V dropped 2 bases and J dropped 0; count of bases not matched to a gene: 9. The CDR3 is made up of 17 amino acids. Germline CDR1 reads SEHNR; CDR2 reads FQNEAQ (reference sequence). The CDR3 loop reads CASSLPTRGQYQETQYF. As DNA, the CDR3 is TGTGCCAGCAGCTTACCCACCAGGGGACAGTACCAAGAGACCCAGTACTTC.

This clone was counted between two and nine times. This chain links TRBV9 with TRBJ2-3, with D unresolved. Germline V gives CDR1 SGDLS, CDR2 YYNGEE. V was cut by 2 bases and J by 6 bases, with 13 bases left in between. The CDR3 consists of 14 residues. In DNA form, the CDR3 reads TGTGCCAGCAGCGTTGGGCCGAACCTGGATACGCAGTATTTT. Its protein is CASSVGPNLDTQYF. The variable domain in full, completed from reference TRBV9 and TRBJ2-3, reads DSGVTQTPKHLITATGQRVTLRCSPRSGDLSVYWYQQSLDQGLQFLIQYYNGEERAKGNILERFSAQQFPDLHSELNLSSLELGDSALYFCASSVGPNLDTQYFGPGTRLTVL.

The chain recombines TRBV10-2 with TRBJ2-2; 7 bases are shared with TRBD1. Germline V lookup: CDR1 WSHSY, CDR2 SAAADI. After removal of 6 bases from V and 1 base from J, the junction contained 2 bases not matched to a gene. The CDR3 is 14 residues long. This CDR3 reads CASRDRENTGELFF. The CDR3 DNA follows: TGCGCCAGCAGAGACAGGGAGAACACCGGGGAGCTGTTTTTT.

This rearrangement joins TRBV9 to TRBJ2-3, with 8 bases that match TRBD2. In germline, CDR1 is SGDLS, CDR2 YYNGEE. Trimming at V came to 0 bases and at J to 4 bases, leaving 4 bases not matched to a gene. This CDR3 comprises 15 residues. DNA for the CDR3: TGTGCCAGCAGCGTAGAAGCGGGAGCGCCAGATACGCAGTATTTT. It specifies CASSVEAGAPDTQYF.

CDR3 residues: CAISPGQEETQYF. The CDR3 nucleotides are TGTGCCATCAGCCCAGGACAGGAAGAGACCCAGTACTTC. This chain uses TRBV10-3 with TRBJ2-5, with 7 positions matching TRBD1. V was pared by 6 bases and J by 3 bases, with 4 bases of the junction left unmatched. This CDR3 is 13 amino acids long. Germline CDR1 reads ENHRY; CDR2 reads SYGVKD.

The rearrangement joins TRBV5-1 to TRBJ2-3; 8 nucleotides match TRBD2. With V trimmed by 4 bases and J by 5 bases, 6 bases remained unmatched. Germline CDR1 and CDR2: SGHRS and YFSETQ. CDR3 length: 14 amino acids. The CDR3 DNA reads as TGCGCCAGCAGCCCAAGCGGGAGTATAGATACGCAGTATTTT. Translation gives CASSPSGSIDTQYF.

DNA for the CDR3: TGTGCCAGCAGCGTAGCTACTGCCACCGGGGAGCTGTTTTTT. This encodes CASSVATATGELFF. The chain uses TRBV9 and TRBJ2-2; no reliable D call. The CDR3 is made up of 14 amino acids. The V end was cut by 0 bases, the J end by 4 bases, with 7 bases between. The germline V gene has CDR1 SGDLS and CDR2 YYNGEE.

The rearrangement links TRBV11-2 to TRBJ2-7; 7 nucleotides line up with TRBD1. The CDR3 sequence is 14 residues long. Trimming cost V 2 bases and J 1 base; bases outside gene matches: 2. Looked up from germline, CDR1 is SGHAT and CDR2 is FQNNGV. CDR3 loop: CASSLRGLSYEQYF. The DNA for the CDR3 is TGTGCCAGCAGCTTAAGGGGGCTGTCCTACGAGCAGTACTTC.

The rearrangement joins TRBV6-5 to TRBJ1-6; tentative D call: TRBD1 (5 bases). The CDR3 covers 15 residues. Trimming left V 2 bases short and J 5 bases short, with 10 bases between. CDR1 is MNHEY, CDR2 SVGAGI, per germline. The CDR3 DNA reads TGTGCCAGCAGTTACAACGGGGGTAATAATTCACCCCTCCACTTT. It translates to CASSYNGGNNSPLHF.

The chain is built from TRBV9 and TRBJ2-3, with 11 bases fitting TRBD2. Germline loops: CDR1 SGDLS, CDR2 YYNGEE. With 4 bases clipped from V and 4 bases from J, the junction kept 8 bases outside the gene matches. This CDR3 spans 16 amino acids. The CDR3 region is CASSSRGGLAADTQYF. The CDR3 nucleotides are TGTGCCAGCAGCTCTCGAGGGGGACTAGCGGCAGATACGCAGTATTTT.

This chain uses TRBV28 with TRBJ2-7, with 12 bases aligning to TRBD2. The germline V gene has CDR1 MDHEN and CDR2 SYDVKM. Unmatched junction bases numbered 5, after V lost 5 bases and J lost 3 bases. This CDR3 region has 15 residues. CDR3 sequence: CASSLRTSGNYEQYF. CDR3 nucleotide sequence: TGTGCCAGCAGTCTCCGGACTAGCGGGAACTACGAGCAGTACTTC.

The chain links TRBV14 to TRBJ2-2, with TRBD1 matching over 9 bases. The germline V gene encodes CDR1 SGHDN and CDR2 FVKESK. The CDR3 has 16 amino acids. The V and J ends lost 4 bases and 4 bases, in that order; junction bases with no gene match: 7. As DNA, the CDR3 is TGTGCCAGCAGCCGCTGGGACAGGGCGGTCACCGGGGAGCTGTTTTTT. It codes for CASSRWDRAVTGELFF.

The chain is built from TRBV19 and TRBJ1-2, with D perhaps matching TRBD1 (6 bases). The CDR3 is 14 amino acids. Looked up from germline, CDR1 is LNHDA and CDR2 is SQIVND (reference sequence). V lost 3 bases and J 0 bases, leaving 8 bases between the germline ends. The CDR3 bases are TGTGCCAGTAGTATGGGGGCAGCTAACTATGGCTACACCTTC. Translating it yields CASSMGAANYGYTF. Full variable domain (outside the CDR3, taken from reference TRBV19 and TRBJ1-2): DGGITQSPKYLFRKEGQNVTLSCEQNLNHDAMYWYRQDPGQGLRLIYYSQIVNDFQKGDIAEGYSVSREKKESFPLTVTSAQKNPTAFYLCASSMGAANYGYTFGSGTRLTVV.

The rearrangement uses TRBV2 and TRBJ1-2, with 9 bases identical to TRBD1. V shed 8 bases and J 8 bases; nucleotides not matched to a gene: 9. CDR3 length: 13 residues. The V gene's germline CDR1 is SNHLY and CDR2 FYNNEI. CDR3 residues: CASQKGQGGGYTF. As DNA, the CDR3 is TGTGCCAGCCAGAAGGGACAGGGAGGAGGCTACACCTTC.

This clone was counted once. The gene calls are TRBV28 and TRBJ1-1; maybe TRBD1 (5 bases). The CDR3 length is 10 residues. V lost 8 bases to trimming and J lost 8 bases, with 9 bases between them. CDR1 is MDHEN and CDR2 is SYDVKM in the germline V gene. The CDR3 loop is CASGRTEAFF. The CDR3 DNA sequence: TGTGCCAGCGGAAGGACAGAAGCTTTCTTT.

V and J are TRBV5-4 and TRBJ2-5; 9 bases fit TRBD2. This CDR3 comprises 15 residues. Per germline, CDR1 SGHNT and CDR2 YYREEE (reference sequence). With 1 base clipped from V and 3 bases from J, the junction kept 4 bases outside the gene matches. The CDR3 region has the DNA TGTGCCAGCAGCTTGACGTCTAGCGGGAAAGAGACCCAGTACTTC. This codes for CASSLTSSGKETQYF.